Each of the 5 T cell receptor beta chains below was sequenced from the same sample in a study of breast tumors, draining lymph nodes, adjacent tissues. Samples came from axillary lymph nodes draining the breast cancer. TCRdb ran MiXCR on the multiplex PCR reads and lists one entry per CDR3 protein. There are about 80,000 distinct CDR3 sequences in the sample; roughly a fifth occur only once, and about 2.2% lies in the top ten. The sample comprised axillary lymph node tissue. Receptor source: a female donor with breast cancer. Some clones in this sample may be carry-over from other donors' samples.

In its sample, this clonotype was seen many times. This chain uses TRBV11-3 with TRBJ2-3; D unresolved. The CDR3 extends over 14 amino acids. V lost 3 bases and J lost 0, with 7 bases in between. Germline lookup yields CDR1 SGHNT and CDR2 YENEEA. CDR3 loop: CASSFARSTDTQYF. CDR3 nucleotides: TGTGCCAGCAGCTTTGCCAGAAGCACAGATACGCAGTATTTT.

This chain links TRBV28 with TRBJ2-7; D possibly matches TRBD1 or TRBD2 (6 bases each). The V and J ends lost 3 bases and 2 bases respectively, with 11 bases between them. This CDR3 is 14 amino acids long. CDR1 and CDR2 from the germline V gene are MDHEN and SYDVKM. DNA of the CDR3: TGTGCCAGCAGTTTCGAGAGGGGGGCCTACGAGCAGTACTTC. Translated, it gives CASSFERGAYEQYF.

This clonotype was counted at least ten times. The chain has TRBV6-2 or TRBV6-3 and TRBJ1-5; D uncertain. The germline V gene encodes CDR1 MNHEY and CDR2 SVGEGT. V was trimmed by 8 bases and J by 5 bases, leaving 10 bases between them. This CDR3 has 12 amino acids. The CDR3 nucleotides are TGTGCCAGCGGACTCATGGATCAGCCCCAGCATTTT. Its protein is CASGLMDQPQHF.

In its sample, this clonotype was seen many times. V is TRBV11-2 and J is TRBJ2-3; 7 bases map to TRBD2. Trimming cost V 7 bases and J 4 bases; bases outside gene matches: 11. Germline V CDR1 and CDR2: SGHAT, FQNNGV. This CDR3 is built from 15 residues. Here the CDR3 DNA reads TGTGCCAGCAACATTTGGACGGGAGGCTCAGATACGCAGTATTTT. Translated: CASNIWTGGSDTQYF.

This clonotype has at least ten counts. The rearrangement uses TRBV6-1 and TRBJ1-2; 10 bases align to TRBD1. V dropped 6 bases and J dropped 6; count of bases not matched to a gene: 4. The germline V gene has CDR1 MNHNS and CDR2 SASEGT. This CDR3 contains 13 residues. In nucleotides, the CDR3 is TGTGCCAGCAGAGCGACAGGGGGCAATGGCTACACCTTC. It translates to CASRATGGNGYTF.